A selection of T cell receptor beta chains follows, all from one sample in a study of response to subunit inactivated influenza vaccine. TCRdb reprocessed the RT-PCR reads with MiXCR, giving one entry per CDR3 protein. The sample holds hundreds of thousands of distinct CDR3 sequences, about 25% seen once. The sample was CD4+ T cells sorted from PBMCs, taken around 5 days after vaccination. The source is a man in his fifties who received an inactivated influenza vaccine. Both conserved end residues are part of each CDR3. The order of the fields is V gene, D gene, clone size, J gene, CDR3 protein, CDR3 DNA. A D gene is named only where the DNA matches it firmly. Size is stated for part of the rows, as once, few or many counts, or as a class when the clone is expanded.

v_call: TRBV5-1; d_call: NA; clone_size: NA; j_call: TRBJ2-2; cdr3_aa: CASSLGQKTGELFF; cdr3_nt: TGCGCCAGCAGCTTGGGACAGAAAACCGGGGAGCTGTTTTTT
v_call: TRBV29-1; d_call: NA; clone_size: NA; j_call: TRBJ2-7; cdr3_aa: CSALGLTYEQYF; cdr3_nt: TGCAGCGCCCTCGGACTAACCTACGAGCAGTACTTC
v_call: TRBV6-6; d_call: NA; clone_size: few; j_call: TRBJ1-4; cdr3_aa: CATAPSDEKLFF; cdr3_nt: TGTGCCACCGCGCCCTCCGATGAAAAACTGTTTTTT
v_call: TRBV5-5; d_call: NA; clone_size: few; j_call: TRBJ2-7; cdr3_aa: CASSLGAGISNYEQYF; cdr3_nt: TGTGCCAGCAGCTTGGGTGCCGGGATCTCTAACTACGAGCAGTACTTC
v_call: TRBV5-1; d_call: TRBD2; clone_size: NA; j_call: TRBJ2-5; cdr3_aa: CASSLFTAGGETQYF; cdr3_nt: TGCGCCAGCAGCTTGTTCACAGCGGGAGGAGAGACCCAGTACTTC
v_call: TRBV6-1; d_call: TRBD1; clone_size: NA; j_call: TRBJ2-1; cdr3_aa: CASRPGQGYNEQFF; cdr3_nt: TGTGCCAGCAGACCGGGACAGGGCTACAATGAGCAGTTCTTC
v_call: TRBV4-2; d_call: NA; clone_size: few; j_call: TRBJ2-5; cdr3_aa: CASSQPGVPYKDGETQYF; cdr3_nt: TGTGCCAGCAGCCAGCCGGGGGTTCCCTACAAAGATGGGGAGACCCAGTACTTC
v_call: TRBV7-2; d_call: NA; clone_size: few; j_call: TRBJ2-7; cdr3_aa: CASSLTGLASYEQYF; cdr3_nt: TGTGCCAGCAGCTTAACCGGCCTAGCCTCCTACGAGCAGTACTTC
v_call: TRBV6-2/TRBV6-3; d_call: TRBD1; clone_size: NA; j_call: TRBJ2-7; cdr3_aa: CASIDFGTGSYEQYF; cdr3_nt: TGTGCCAGCATCGACTTTGGGACAGGCTCCTACGAGCAGTACTTC
v_call: TRBV7-8; d_call: NA; clone_size: NA; j_call: TRBJ2-2; cdr3_aa: CASSLGTGGSGELFF; cdr3_nt: TGTGCCAGCAGCTTAGGGACAGGCGGGAGCGGGGAGCTGTTTTTT
v_call: TRBV4-3; d_call: NA; clone_size: NA; j_call: TRBJ2-1; cdr3_aa: CASSQDRDVYNEQFF; cdr3_nt: TGCGCCAGCAGCCAAGATCGGGACGTCTACAATGAGCAGTTCTTC
v_call: TRBV30; d_call: NA; clone_size: NA; j_call: TRBJ2-2; cdr3_aa: CAWRTGRRNTGELFF; cdr3_nt: TGTGCCTGGAGGACGGGACGAAGGAACACCGGGGAGCTGTTTTTT
v_call: TRBV3-1; d_call: NA; clone_size: NA; j_call: TRBJ2-1; cdr3_aa: CASSQDLGREAYNEQFF; cdr3_nt: TGTGCCAGCAGCCAAGATCTAGGCAGGGAGGCCTACAATGAGCAGTTCTTC
v_call: TRBV6-2/TRBV6-3; d_call: TRBD2; clone_size: few; j_call: TRBJ2-3; cdr3_aa: CASMRLAGIRDTQYF; cdr3_nt: TGTGCCAGCATGCGACTAGCGGGGATTCGAGATACGCAGTATTTT
v_call: TRBV25-1; d_call: NA; clone_size: NA; j_call: TRBJ2-1; cdr3_aa: CASSERRGNEQFF; cdr3_nt: TGTGCCAGCAGTGAAAGACGGGGGAATGAGCAGTTCTTC
v_call: TRBV30; d_call: NA; clone_size: few; j_call: TRBJ2-2; cdr3_aa: CAWSVQTGELFF; cdr3_nt: TGTGCCTGGAGTGTACAAACCGGGGAGCTGTTTTTT
v_call: TRBV5-5; d_call: NA; clone_size: NA; j_call: TRBJ2-7; cdr3_aa: CASSLFSGTSYEQYF; cdr3_nt: TGTGCCAGCAGCTTGTTTTCAGGCACCTCCTACGAGCAGTACTTC
v_call: TRBV29-1; d_call: TRBD1; clone_size: few; j_call: TRBJ2-7; cdr3_aa: CSGQADRGYEQYF; cdr3_nt: TGCAGCGGACAAGCGGACAGGGGCTACGAGCAGTACTTC
v_call: TRBV29-1; d_call: NA; clone_size: few; j_call: TRBJ1-1; cdr3_aa: CSVAYWTARNTEAFF; cdr3_nt: TGCAGCGTTGCCTACTGGACAGCCCGGAACACTGAAGCTTTCTTT
v_call: TRBV21-1; d_call: NA; clone_size: NA; j_call: TRBJ2-7; cdr3_aa: CASSAFDRAGEQYF; cdr3_nt: TGTGCCAGCAGCGCATTCGACAGGGCGGGGGAGCAGTACTTC
v_call: TRBV15; d_call: NA; clone_size: many; j_call: TRBJ2-1; cdr3_aa: CATSRMLGGSSYNEQFF; cdr3_nt: TGTGCCACCAGCAGGATGCTGGGGGGTAGCTCCTACAATGAGCAGTTCTTC
v_call: TRBV3-1; d_call: NA; clone_size: NA; j_call: TRBJ1-5; cdr3_aa: CASSPEPTAWQPQHF; cdr3_nt: TGTGCCAGCAGCCCCGAGCCAACAGCGTGGCAGCCCCAGCATTTT
v_call: TRBV11-2; d_call: TRBD2; clone_size: NA; j_call: TRBJ2-2; cdr3_aa: CASSLPTGLAINTGELFF; cdr3_nt: TGTGCCAGCAGCTTACCCACCGGACTAGCGATTAACACCGGGGAGCTGTTTTTT
v_call: TRBV5-1; d_call: NA; clone_size: NA; j_call: TRBJ1-2; cdr3_aa: CASSVSGHGYTF; cdr3_nt: TGCGCCAGCAGCGTTAGCGGACATGGCTACACCTTC
v_call: TRBV27; d_call: TRBD1; clone_size: few; j_call: TRBJ1-5; cdr3_aa: CASSLKQGNQPQHF; cdr3_nt: TGTGCCAGCAGTTTAAAACAGGGGAATCAGCCCCAGCATTTT
v_call: TRBV4-1; d_call: TRBD1; clone_size: NA; j_call: TRBJ1-3; cdr3_aa: CASSQEGQRSGNTIYF; cdr3_nt: TGCGCCAGCAGCCAAGAGGGACAGCGCTCTGGAAACACCATATATTTT
v_call: TRBV28; d_call: NA; clone_size: few; j_call: TRBJ2-7; cdr3_aa: CASSPVQGGEQYF; cdr3_nt: TGTGCCAGCAGTCCCGTACAGGGCGGGGAGCAGTACTTC
v_call: TRBV20-1; d_call: TRBD2; clone_size: NA; j_call: TRBJ2-1; cdr3_aa: CSAQTGGLADYNEQFF; cdr3_nt: TGCAGTGCTCAAACTGGGGGACTAGCGGATTACAATGAGCAGTTCTTC
v_call: TRBV7-2; d_call: NA; clone_size: NA; j_call: TRBJ1-2; cdr3_aa: CASSSRPLQGYGYTF; cdr3_nt: TGTGCCAGCAGCTCCAGACCCCTGCAGGGCTATGGCTACACCTTC
v_call: TRBV18; d_call: TRBD1; clone_size: few; j_call: TRBJ2-5; cdr3_aa: CASSPQGGASETQYF; cdr3_nt: TGTGCCAGCTCACCACAAGGGGGCGCATCGGAGACCCAGTACTTC
v_call: TRBV20-1; d_call: NA; clone_size: few; j_call: TRBJ2-5; cdr3_aa: CSARGIKGRSQETQYF; cdr3_nt: TGCAGTGCTAGGGGCATAAAGGGACGGTCCCAAGAGACCCAGTACTTC
v_call: TRBV10-3; d_call: NA; clone_size: few; j_call: TRBJ2-7; cdr3_aa: CAISDLGAYEQYF; cdr3_nt: TGTGCCATCAGCGACCTCGGTGCTTACGAGCAGTACTTC
v_call: TRBV14; d_call: NA; clone_size: few; j_call: TRBJ2-2; cdr3_aa: CASSPGPGGGELFF; cdr3_nt: TGTGCCAGCAGCCCCGGGCCCGGGGGAGGGGAGCTGTTTTTT
v_call: TRBV30; d_call: TRBD1; clone_size: NA; j_call: TRBJ2-5; cdr3_aa: CAGAQQGARETQYF; cdr3_nt: TGTGCCGGGGCACAACAGGGGGCGCGTGAGACCCAGTACTTC
v_call: TRBV11-1; d_call: TRBD1; clone_size: NA; j_call: TRBJ2-7; cdr3_aa: CASSAGTGVYEQYF; cdr3_nt: TGTGCCAGCAGCGCCGGGACAGGGGTATACGAGCAGTACTTC
v_call: TRBV7-2; d_call: NA; clone_size: many; j_call: TRBJ2-1; cdr3_aa: CASSFWGENEQFF; cdr3_nt: TGTGCCAGCAGCTTTTGGGGTGAGAATGAGCAGTTCTTC
v_call: TRBV5-1; d_call: TRBD1; clone_size: NA; j_call: TRBJ2-3; cdr3_aa: CASSPGTVKLTDTQYF; cdr3_nt: TGCGCCAGCTCTCCCGGGACAGTGAAATTAACAGATACGCAGTATTTT
v_call: TRBV6-2/TRBV6-3; d_call: TRBD1; clone_size: once; j_call: TRBJ2-1; cdr3_aa: CASSITGVSNEQFF; cdr3_nt: TGTGCCAGCAGTATAACAGGGGTTTCAAATGAGCAGTTCTTC
v_call: TRBV20-1; d_call: TRBD1; clone_size: few; j_call: TRBJ1-1; cdr3_aa: CSGEQGSNTEAFF; cdr3_nt: TGCAGTGGAGAACAGGGGTCGAACACTGAAGCTTTCTTT
v_call: TRBV7-9; d_call: TRBD1; clone_size: NA; j_call: TRBJ2-7; cdr3_aa: CASSWDRGRYEQYF; cdr3_nt: TGTGCCAGCAGCTGGGACAGGGGGCGGTACGAGCAGTACTTC
v_call: TRBV5-1; d_call: NA; clone_size: NA; j_call: TRBJ2-1; cdr3_aa: CASSSGGAVEQFF; cdr3_nt: TGCGCCAGCAGCTCGGGTGGGGCGGTTGAGCAGTTCTTC
v_call: TRBV7-2; d_call: NA; clone_size: NA; j_call: TRBJ2-4; cdr3_aa: CASSLMASKNIQYF; cdr3_nt: TGTGCCAGCAGCTTAATGGCCAGCAAAAACATTCAGTACTTC
v_call: TRBV7-2; d_call: NA; clone_size: few; j_call: TRBJ1-5; cdr3_aa: CASSTWTSSNQPQHF; cdr3_nt: TGTGCCAGCAGCACCTGGACAAGCAGCAATCAGCCCCAGCATTTT
v_call: TRBV28; d_call: NA; clone_size: few; j_call: TRBJ2-7; cdr3_aa: CASSPIKYEQYF; cdr3_nt: TGTGCCAGCAGTCCAATCAAGTACGAGCAGTACTTC
v_call: TRBV5-1; d_call: NA; clone_size: few; j_call: TRBJ1-1; cdr3_aa: CASSSVGENTEAFF; cdr3_nt: TGCGCCAGCAGCTCCGTGGGGGAGAACACTGAAGCTTTCTTT